The TCR beta chain under discussion was sequenced for a study of blood T cell repertoires in COVID-19 (dated by TCRdb to 2019 to 2021). Broadly, across the study: Collaborator samples came from the United States, Italy and Spain and covered acute and convalescent phases of COVID-19. Subjects who had been exposed to COVID-19, were actively infected with it, or had recovered from it provided the deeply sampled blood TCRbeta repertoires that made up the dataset. The repertoires were released in a freely available public database meant as a resource for research on the immune response to SARS-CoV-2. Nearly every sample came with metadata listing a de-identified subject ID, COVID-19 status, age in years and sex. Where available, HLA class I and class II types were obtained from metadata supplied by the sample provider rather than from assay-based typing. Samples came from the ongoing ImmuneRACE study (first 160 participants) plus 1,254 subjects from 6 global collaborators. The prospective study material was composed of cDNA or gDNA derived from T cells, B-cell-depleted T cells, or PBMCs.

Samples from volunteer blood donors who had recovered from COVID-19 were contributed by a second Seattle source. Whole blood was collected in K2EDTA tubes by collaborating institutions according to the institutions' own protocols. For TCRbeta analysis, collaborators shipped samples in one of three forms: frozen whole blood, isolated PBMCs, or DNA extracted from either of those sample types. TCRbeta CDR3 regions were amplified from genomic DNA using the immunoSEQ Assay, a bias-controlled multiplex PCR. Per the authors' processing: Within the assay, amplification of reference gene primers was used to estimate how many nucleated cells each sample contained. To quantify the absolute abundance of each unique TCRbeta CDR3 rearrangement, sequence reads were collapsed and filtered. For each sample, productive Simpson clonality was calculated by taking the square root of Simpson's diversity index across productive rearrangements. The immuneACCESS repertoire file appears here via TCRdb, limited to in-frame rearrangements. These files lack a portion of the clones; in checked studies, under half of the deficit traces to unresolved V genes, and the cause of the others is not known. Clone size and the V and J calls come from that table; the DNA yielded D and trimming. This sample holds hundreds of thousands of clones; around 86% were observed only once. The ten largest clonotypes hold around 1.5% of the sample.

Here V drops 3 bases and J drops 2 bases, and the junction holds 4 bases not matched to any gene. Looking up the germline V gene yields CDR1 SGDLS and CDR2 YYNGEE. The CDR3 numbers 14 residues from cysteine through phenylalanine. Left in the record is the CDR3 DNA by itself, 42 bases read in frame from the first base. Note on this clone: There is no known antigen for this receptor. Base qualities are not recorded, but no much larger clone differs from it by a single base.

Overall results and qualifications from the work: The quantity of clinical and demographic metadata differed by source and by participant and was supplied without curation.

The sequencing sample was made of peripheral blood. The sequence is built from TRBV9 and TRBJ2-5; TRBD1 fits 7 bases in the junction. The receptor was derived from a woman between 55 and 75 years old who had recovered from COVID-19. The CDR3 has the sequence CASSARTGQETQYF. The bases read TGTGCCAGCAGCGCCCGGACAGGACAAGAGACCCAGTACTTC.